These T cell receptor beta chains were read from a single sample in a study of CD8 T cells in ankylosing spondylitis. In TCRdb, the 5' RACE reads were re-called with MiXCR into one record per CDR3 protein. The sample contains about 500,000 distinct CDR3 sequences, approximately 5% of which appear only once. Sequencing was carried out using blood, either unsorted or a sorted T cell fraction (not recorded which). The receptors shown here come from a male donor with ankylosing spondylitis. CDR3s include the opening cysteine and the closing phenylalanine or tryptophan. D genes are given only for firm matches. The size field is filled for only some rows; it gives once, few, many or a size class.

j_call: TRBJ2-1
clone_size: many
v_call: TRBV29-1
d_call: NA
cdr3_aa: CSVDWGSSYNEQFF
cdr3_nt: TGCAGCGTTGATTGGGGATCTTCCTACAATGAGCAGTTCTTC

j_call: TRBJ2-1
clone_size: NA
v_call: TRBV4-2
d_call: NA
cdr3_aa: CASSNLGVRSGTRSSYNEQFF
cdr3_nt: TGTGCCAGCAGCAATTTAGGAGTTCGTTCAGGGACGCGGAGCTCCTACAATGAGCAGTTCTTC

j_call: TRBJ2-7
clone_size: NA
v_call: TRBV20-1
d_call: TRBD2
cdr3_aa: CSAAKSGSNEQYF
cdr3_nt: TGCAGTGCCGCGAAGAGCGGGAGTAACGAGCAGTACTTC

j_call: TRBJ1-1
clone_size: many
v_call: TRBV20-1
d_call: NA
cdr3_aa: CSARPWVREGETEAFF
cdr3_nt: TGCAGTGCTAGACCCTGGGTGAGGGAAGGCGAAACTGAAGCTTTCTTT

j_call: TRBJ1-1
clone_size: many
v_call: TRBV12-3/TRBV12-4
d_call: NA
cdr3_aa: CASKIGGTEAFF
cdr3_nt: TGTGCCAGCAAAATCGGGGGGACTGAAGCTTTCTTT

j_call: TRBJ2-1
clone_size: few
v_call: TRBV29-1
d_call: TRBD1
cdr3_aa: CSVARGDRGYEQFF
cdr3_nt: TGCAGCGTTGCTCGTGGAGACAGGGGGTATGAGCAGTTCTTC

j_call: TRBJ2-7
clone_size: many
v_call: TRBV7-2
d_call: TRBD1
cdr3_aa: CASSITGVLYAEQYF
cdr3_nt: TGTGCCAGCAGCATAACAGGGGTCTTGTACGCCGAGCAGTACTTC

j_call: TRBJ2-3
clone_size: many
v_call: TRBV10-3
d_call: NA
cdr3_aa: CAISGSSADTQYF
cdr3_nt: TGTGCCATCAGTGGGTCCTCGGCAGATACGCAGTATTTT

j_call: TRBJ1-4
clone_size: many
v_call: TRBV10-3
d_call: TRBD1
cdr3_aa: CAISESTGDPEKLFF
cdr3_nt: TGTGCCATCAGTGAGTCAACAGGGGATCCAGAAAAACTGTTTTTT

j_call: TRBJ2-1
clone_size: many
v_call: TRBV24-1
d_call: NA
cdr3_aa: CATSDTGRRGIRVDEQFF
cdr3_nt: TGTGCCACCAGTGATACGGGACGCCGGGGGATACGCGTGGATGAGCAGTTCTTC

j_call: TRBJ2-7
clone_size: few
v_call: TRBV11-2
d_call: NA
cdr3_aa: CASSLEGGQYF
cdr3_nt: TGTGCCAGCAGCTTAGAGGGGGGACAGTACTTC

j_call: TRBJ2-1
clone_size: many
v_call: TRBV5-1
d_call: NA
cdr3_aa: CASSLDRSVFREQFF
cdr3_nt: TGCGCCAGCAGCTTAGACAGATCAGTTTTCCGGGAGCAGTTCTTC

j_call: TRBJ1-3
clone_size: many
v_call: TRBV27
d_call: NA
cdr3_aa: CASSPGRGLRTTGNTIYF
cdr3_nt: TGTGCCAGCAGTCCCGGCCGGGGCCTCAGGACGACCGGAAACACCATATATTTT

j_call: TRBJ1-4
clone_size: many
v_call: TRBV29-1
d_call: NA
cdr3_aa: CSVGGPPDEKLFF
cdr3_nt: TGCAGCGTTGGGGGTCCCCCGGATGAAAAACTGTTTTTT

j_call: TRBJ2-7
clone_size: NA
v_call: TRBV7-9
d_call: TRBD1
cdr3_aa: CASSLPPGQGRYEQYF
cdr3_nt: TGTGCCAGCAGCCTACCGCCGGGACAGGGCCGCTACGAGCAGTACTTC

j_call: TRBJ2-3
clone_size: many
v_call: TRBV24-1
d_call: TRBD2
cdr3_aa: CATSDRRLAFGTDTQYF
cdr3_nt: TGTGCCACCAGTGACCGCAGACTAGCGTTCGGCACAGATACGCAGTATTTT

j_call: TRBJ1-1
clone_size: many
v_call: TRBV15
d_call: TRBD1
cdr3_aa: CATSRVGTALEAFF
cdr3_nt: TGTGCCACCAGCAGAGTCGGGACAGCCCTTGAAGCTTTCTTT

j_call: TRBJ2-7
clone_size: few
v_call: TRBV12-3/TRBV12-4
d_call: NA
cdr3_aa: CASSLGSSTYEQYF
cdr3_nt: TGTGCCAGCAGTCTCGGATCATCCACCTACGAGCAGTACTTC

j_call: TRBJ2-4
clone_size: many
v_call: TRBV12-3/TRBV12-4
d_call: NA
cdr3_aa: CASSLRDIQYF
cdr3_nt: TGTGCCAGCAGTTTAAGGGACATTCAGTACTTC

j_call: TRBJ2-3
clone_size: many
v_call: TRBV7-9
d_call: NA
cdr3_aa: CASGPGADTQYF
cdr3_nt: TGTGCCAGCGGACCGGGGGCAGATACGCAGTATTTT

j_call: TRBJ2-1
clone_size: NA
v_call: TRBV7-8
d_call: TRBD2
cdr3_aa: CASSYLPLTSGGAGEQFF
cdr3_nt: TGTGCCAGCAGCTACCTCCCCCTGACTAGCGGGGGGGCGGGTGAGCAGTTCTTC

j_call: TRBJ2-5
clone_size: many
v_call: TRBV7-2
d_call: NA
cdr3_aa: CASSLSSTGGETQYF
cdr3_nt: TGTGCCAGCAGCCTCAGTAGTACAGGAGGGGAGACCCAGTACTTC

j_call: TRBJ1-2
clone_size: many
v_call: TRBV6-1
d_call: TRBD1
cdr3_aa: CASNPGTGNLFYGYTF
cdr3_nt: TGTGCCAGCAACCCCGGGACAGGGAATCTCTTCTATGGCTACACCTTC

j_call: TRBJ2-5
clone_size: NA
v_call: TRBV6-2/TRBV6-3
d_call: TRBD2
cdr3_aa: CASSPLEGLAGFQETQYF
cdr3_nt: TGTGCCAGCAGCCCCCTGGAGGGACTAGCGGGCTTTCAAGAGACCCAGTACTTC

j_call: TRBJ2-7
clone_size: many
v_call: TRBV7-2
d_call: NA
cdr3_aa: CASSARLDYEQYF
cdr3_nt: TGTGCCAGCAGCGCCAGACTTGATTACGAGCAGTACTTC

j_call: TRBJ2-4
clone_size: many
v_call: TRBV4-3
d_call: TRBD2
cdr3_aa: CASSQGGGSVNIQYF
cdr3_nt: TGCGCCAGCAGCCAAGGCGGGGGGAGCGTAAACATTCAGTACTTC

j_call: TRBJ2-1
clone_size: many
v_call: TRBV5-1
d_call: NA
cdr3_aa: CASSLGTSGGDEQFF
cdr3_nt: TGCGCCAGCAGCTTGGGGACTAGTGGGGGCGATGAGCAGTTCTTC

j_call: TRBJ1-5
clone_size: NA
v_call: TRBV27
d_call: NA
cdr3_aa: CASSRITRGWDQPQHF
cdr3_nt: TGTGCCAGCAGCCGGATAACCAGGGGCTGGGATCAGCCCCAGCATTTT

j_call: TRBJ2-7
clone_size: many
v_call: TRBV20-1
d_call: NA
cdr3_aa: CSASWQGSGEQYF
cdr3_nt: TGCAGTGCTAGTTGGCAGGGTTCGGGCGAGCAGTACTTC

j_call: TRBJ2-1
clone_size: many
v_call: TRBV24-1
d_call: TRBD1
cdr3_aa: CATRQGVYNEQFF
cdr3_nt: TGTGCCACCAGACAGGGGGTATACAATGAGCAGTTCTTC

j_call: TRBJ1-6
clone_size: many
v_call: TRBV28
d_call: NA
cdr3_aa: CASSFRQFDHNSPLHF
cdr3_nt: TGTGCCAGCAGTTTTAGACAGTTCGACCATAATTCACCCCTCCACTTT

j_call: TRBJ1-1
clone_size: many
v_call: TRBV6-4
d_call: NA
cdr3_aa: CASKNEMNTEAFF
cdr3_nt: TGTGCCAGCAAGAACGAAATGAACACTGAAGCTTTCTTT

j_call: TRBJ2-4
clone_size: many
v_call: TRBV12-3/TRBV12-4
d_call: TRBD2
cdr3_aa: CASTSGIGSIQYF
cdr3_nt: TGTGCCAGCACTAGCGGGATTGGGTCTATTCAGTACTTC

j_call: TRBJ2-5
clone_size: few
v_call: TRBV3-1
d_call: NA
cdr3_aa: CASSQALQGGETQYF
cdr3_nt: TGTGCCAGCAGCCAAGCATTACAGGGAGGAGAGACCCAGTACTTC

j_call: TRBJ2-7
clone_size: many
v_call: TRBV20-1
d_call: TRBD2
cdr3_aa: CSAVAGGSSYEQYF
cdr3_nt: TGCAGTGCTGTAGCGGGAGGGAGCTCCTACGAGCAGTACTTC

j_call: TRBJ1-1
clone_size: many
v_call: TRBV10-3
d_call: NA
cdr3_aa: CAISSDTEAFF
cdr3_nt: TGTGCCATCAGTTCTGACACTGAAGCTTTCTTT

j_call: TRBJ2-7
clone_size: many
v_call: TRBV6-5
d_call: TRBD1
cdr3_aa: CASSYAGGGYEQYF
cdr3_nt: TGTGCCAGCAGTTACGCAGGGGGCGGGTACGAGCAGTACTTC

j_call: TRBJ2-3
clone_size: NA
v_call: TRBV11-2
d_call: NA
cdr3_aa: CASSFGLLKDTQYF
cdr3_nt: TGTGCCAGCAGCTTTGGACTCCTCAAGGATACGCAGTATTTT

j_call: TRBJ2-1
clone_size: many
v_call: TRBV20-1
d_call: TRBD2
cdr3_aa: CSARGPSGSYNEQFF
cdr3_nt: TGCAGTGCTAGGGGTCCTAGCGGTTCTTACAATGAGCAGTTCTTC

j_call: TRBJ2-7
clone_size: NA
v_call: TRBV7-2
d_call: TRBD2
cdr3_aa: CASSLLSGGYEQYF
cdr3_nt: TGTGCCAGCAGCTTACTTAGCGGGGGTTACGAGCAGTACTTC

j_call: TRBJ2-3
clone_size: many
v_call: TRBV5-6
d_call: TRBD2
cdr3_aa: CASSLRLAGSDTQYF
cdr3_nt: TGTGCCAGCAGCTTAAGGCTAGCGGGATCTGATACGCAGTATTTT

j_call: TRBJ2-7
clone_size: many
v_call: TRBV12-3/TRBV12-4
d_call: NA
cdr3_aa: CASNLGLGLDYEQYF
cdr3_nt: TGTGCCAGCAACCTCGGACTGGGACTCGACTACGAGCAGTACTTC